A single sample is the source of the 29 T cell receptor beta chains below, sequenced in a study of Ad26.COV2.S vaccination and SARS-CoV-2 variants (dated by TCRdb to about 2021). The library relied on the immunoSEQ multiplex PCR assay. TCRdb carries this immuneACCESS record with in-frame sequences only. Its versions omit some clonotypes, under half of them owing to an unresolved V gene in the studies checked, with the rest unexplained. Across this sample there are approximately 480,000 clones, with around 85% seen only once. The ten most abundant clones make up about 13% of the sample. The treatment or condition label here, explained by the study, means: 15 to 20 received Ad26.COV2.S at low or high dose, single or two shots; a few received placebo; per-sample allocation not given. Repertoires of vaccine and placebo recipients were sequenced from samples taken on day 63 after the first injection.

The material was peripheral blood, obtained in a trial of Ad26.COV2.S vaccine versus placebo. The receptors here all came from a person aged 18 to 65 who received the Ad26.COV2.S COVID-19 vaccine or a placebo.

This rearrangement joins TRBV11-2 to TRBJ1-2, with D unclear. V lost 4 bases and J lost 4, with 10 bases in between. There are 13 residues in the CDR3. Germline CDR1 is SGHAT and CDR2 is FQNNGV. The chain's CDR3 is CASSSSHSYGYTF. In nucleotides, the CDR3 is TGTGCCAGCAGCTCCAGCCACAGCTATGGCTACACCTTC.

The chain carries TRBV30 and TRBJ1-2; D ambiguous. There are 12 residues in the CDR3. Germline V CDR1 and CDR2: GTSNPN, SVGIG (reference sequence). The V and J ends lost 0 bases and 6 bases respectively, with 8 bases between them. The CDR3 DNA is TGTGCCTGGAGTGTAATCCAGAATGGCTACACCTTC. Protein product: CAWSVIQNGYTF.

In this sample, this clone turned up once. The gene calls are TRBV6-2 or TRBV6-3 and TRBJ2-1, with 15 bases identical to TRBD2. The ends lost 2 bases at V and 4 bases at J; junction bases unmatched: 9. The CDR3 is 19 amino acids. The V gene's germline CDR1 is MNHEY and CDR2 SVGEGT. CDR3 nucleotide sequence: TGTGCCAGCAGTTACCCTGGACTAGCGGGAGGGCTGGCATACAATGAGCAGTTCTTC. Amino acid sequence: CASSYPGLAGGLAYNEQFF.

The chain has TRBV27 and TRBJ1-6; D uncertain. The CDR3 is 15 amino acids. Per germline, CDR1 MNHEY and CDR2 SMNVEV (reference sequence). Trimming stripped 7 bases from V and 4 bases from J, with 14 bases between. In DNA, the CDR3 is TGTGCCAGCACCGTACGGGCAGTTTATAATTCACCCCTCCACTTT. Its translation is CASTVRAVYNSPLHF.

V is TRBV29-1 and J is TRBJ1-2; D gene unclear. The ends were cut back, 6 bases at V and 0 bases at J, with 8 bases in the middle. The CDR3 covers 12 residues. Germline CDR1 and CDR2: SQVTM and ANQGSEA. CDR3 sequence reads: CSVQRTNYGYTF. CDR3 nucleotide sequence: TGCAGCGTACAGAGGACTAACTATGGCTACACCTTC.

The V and J genes are TRBV18 and TRBJ1-5, with D perhaps TRBD1 (6 bases). The CDR3 spans 15 residues. V lost 4 bases and J lost 5, with 15 bases in between. Looked up from germline, CDR1 is KGHSH and CDR2 is LQKENI. The DNA for the CDR3 is TGTGCCAGCTCACAACAGGGACTCGAGGATCAGCCCCAGCATTTT. Protein sequence: CASSQQGLEDQPQHF.

The CDR3 DNA sequence: TGTGCCAGCTCGCCCAGGGGGACATCCTACGAGCAGTACTTC. Translation gives CASSPRGTSYEQYF. This rearrangement joins TRBV18 to TRBJ2-7; 7 bases are a match to TRBD1. Germline V gene lookup returns CDR1 KGHSH and CDR2 LQKENI. The length of the CDR3 is 14 residues. Unmatched junction bases numbered 6, after V lost 6 bases and J lost 1 base.

J is TRBJ1-5 and V is TRBV19; D not certain. CDR1 LNHDA and CDR2 SQIVND come from the germline V gene (reference sequence). This CDR3 is built from 13 residues. V was trimmed by 3 bases and J by 6 bases, leaving 9 bases between them. The CDR3 bases are TGTGCCAGTAGTATCCGGGTCGCTCAGCCCCAGCATTTT. Protein product: CASSIRVAQPQHF.

This clone was observed a handful of times. The chain uses TRBV7-9 and TRBJ2-2, with D possibly matching TRBD2 (5 bases). This CDR3 region has 19 residues. V lost 1 base to trimming and J lost 0 bases, with 18 bases between them. Germline-derived CDR1 and CDR2 are SEHNR and FQNEAQ (reference sequence). CDR3 coding DNA: TGTGCCAGCAGCTTAGGAGGGTCACCGTACCCCCCGAACACCGGGGAGCTGTTTTTT. Its translation: CASSLGGSPYPPNTGELFF.

The chain has TRBV7-6 and TRBJ2-7; maybe TRBD1 (6 bases). CDR1 and CDR2 from the germline V gene are SGHVS and FNYEAQ. The CDR3 consists of 14 residues. V was cut by 1 base and J by 3 bases, with 10 bases left in between. The CDR3 region has the DNA TGTGCCAGCAGCTTAGTACAGGGAATCTACGAGCAGTACTTC. This codes for CASSLVQGIYEQYF.

This chain uses TRBV18 with TRBJ2-1, with a possible D match to TRBD1 (5 bases). Between the trimmed V and J ends, which lost 5 bases and 0 bases, there was a span of 14 bases. The CDR3 consists of 16 residues. Germline loops: CDR1 KGHSH, CDR2 LQKENI. CDR3 region: CASSSLGVSSYNEQFF. CDR3 bases: TGTGCCAGCTCAAGTTTAGGGGTGAGCTCCTACAATGAGCAGTTCTTC.

The chain joins TRBV2 to TRBJ1-4; D ambiguous. The CDR3 has 13 amino acids. CDR1 is SNHLY, CDR2 FYNNEI, per germline. The V end was cut by 9 bases, the J end by 4 bases, with 12 bases between. The CDR3 spells CASWTALNEKLFF. The DNA for the CDR3 is TGTGCCAGTTGGACTGCTCTTAATGAAAAACTGTTTTTT.

V usage is TRBV11-3 and J usage is TRBJ2-2; D tentatively reads TRBD1 or TRBD2 (5 bases each). Per germline, CDR1 SGHNT and CDR2 YENEEA. Trimming pared 5 bases from V and 7 bases from J, leaving 20 bases between. CDR3 length equals 16 residues. As DNA, the CDR3 is TGTGCCAGCAGCGGGGACCCGTTGGGGTCGGGCGGGGAGCTGTTTTTT. Amino acid sequence: CASSGDPLGSGGELFF.

The V and J genes are TRBV2 and TRBJ1-2; the D gene is possibly TRBD1 (5 bases). The CDR3 length is 15 residues. V shed 7 bases and J shed 2 bases, with 17 bases lying between them. Per the germline V gene, CDR1 is SNHLY and CDR2 is FYNNEI. Here the CDR3 reads CASKIDSPVNYGYTF. In DNA, the CDR3 is TGTGCCAGCAAAATAGACAGCCCTGTAAACTATGGCTACACCTTC.

This clone was counted once. The V call is TRBV11-2, the J call TRBJ2-3, with unresolved D. V was shortened by 2 bases and J by 5 bases, with 8 bases between the two germline ends. CDR1 is SGHAT, CDR2 FQNNGV, per germline. The CDR3 loop spans 13 amino acids. CDR3 DNA: TGTGCCAGCAGCTTAACGGACGGAGATACGCAGTATTTT. Its translation: CASSLTDGDTQYF.

This chain joins TRBV29-1 and TRBJ2-5, with D hard to call. V lost 3 bases and J lost 5, with 1 base in between. Germline V gene lookup returns CDR1 SQVTM and CDR2 ANQGSEA. The CDR3 spans 9 residues. CDR3: CSVDETQYF. CDR3 bases: TGCAGCGTTGATGAGACCCAGTACTTC.

The J gene is TRBJ1-3, the V gene TRBV3-1 (or the pseudogene TRBV3-2); D gene unclear. The CDR3 is 15 amino acids. Germline V gives CDR1 LGHDT, CDR2 YNNKEL (reference sequence). V gave up 3 bases and J gave up 0 bases, with 9 bases separating them. This CDR3 is CASSQGSNSGNTIYF. The CDR3 DNA sequence: TGTGCCAGCAGCCAGGGATCCAACTCTGGAAACACCATATATTTT.

V is TRBV2 and J is TRBJ2-7, with 8 bases that match TRBD1. CDR3 size: 14 residues. Germline values: CDR1 SNHLY, CDR2 FYNNEI. V was clipped by 6 bases and J by 7 bases; unmatched bases: 11. The CDR3 DNA reads TGTGCCAGCAGAACGGACAGGGCCGCGGGGGAGCAGTACTTC. Its translation is CASRTDRAAGEQYF.

The chain links TRBV7-9 to TRBJ1-4; 8 nucleotides align to TRBD1. Trimming removed 4 bases from V and 3 bases from J; junction bases left unmatched: 4. This CDR3 has 15 residues. CDR1 is SEHNR and CDR2 is FQNEAQ in the germline V gene (reference sequence). The CDR3 DNA reads as TGTGCCAGCAGCTCGAAACAGGGGGCTAATGAAAAACTGTTTTTT. This sequence encodes CASSSKQGANEKLFF.

This clone has a single count. V is TRBV4-1 and J is TRBJ2-7; 8 bases match TRBD1. The CDR3 consists of 15 residues. The trim removed 2 bases at V and 5 bases at J, leaving 8 bases unmatched. The germline V gene has CDR1 MGHRA and CDR2 YSYEKL. CDR3 nucleotides: TGCGCCAGCAGCCAAATAGGACAGGGTCGGCACGAGCAGTACTTC. This translates into CASSQIGQGRHEQYF.

The rearrangement uses TRBV19 and TRBJ2-5, with 8 bases identical to TRBD1. The CDR3 runs to 15 residues. V was pared by 3 bases and J by 5 bases, with 8 bases of the junction left unmatched. From germline, CDR1 is LNHDA and CDR2 SQIVND (reference sequence). CDR3 loop: CASSIGTGQRETQYF. The DNA for the CDR3 is TGTGCCAGTAGTATTGGGACAGGTCAGCGGGAGACCCAGTACTTC.

The chain carries TRBV7-2 and TRBJ1-1; D not resolved. The germline V gene encodes CDR1 SGHTA and CDR2 FQGNSA. V gave up 5 bases and J gave up 4 bases, with 17 bases separating them. The CDR3 contains 15 residues. CDR3 sequence reads: CASSPDPGRATEAFF. CDR3 nucleotides: TGTGCCAGCAGCCCAGACCCGGGGAGGGCCACTGAAGCTTTCTTT.

J is TRBJ2-5 and V is TRBV7-2; 13 positions match TRBD2. This CDR3 has 15 residues. Trimming cost V 4 bases and J 8 bases; bases outside gene matches: 7. Germline V CDR1 and CDR2: SGHTA, FQGNSA. The CDR3 region has the DNA TGTGCCAGCAGCTCACTAGCGGGAGGGCAAGGAACCCAGTACTTC. As protein: CASSSLAGGQGTQYF.

The chain recombines TRBV28 with TRBJ1-1; no firm D call. CDR1 and CDR2 (germline): MDHEN, SYDVKM. V was shortened by 8 bases and J by 1 base, with 14 bases between the two germline ends. The CDR3 consists of 14 residues. The CDR3 bases are TGTGCCAGCCATGAGGGAGCGACGAACACTGAAGCTTTCTTT. This translates into CASHEGATNTEAFF.

The sample holds one count of this clone. The V gene is TRBV4-1, the J gene TRBJ2-5, with 8 bases that match TRBD2. Germline lookup yields CDR1 MGHRA and CDR2 YSYEKL. This CDR3 comprises 17 residues. Germline trimming cut 5 bases from V and 5 bases from J; bases unmatched to any gene: 16. The CDR3 spells CASSIRYAAGVPETQYF. For the CDR3, the DNA is TGCGCCAGCAGCATCCGCTACGCAGCGGGAGTCCCGGAGACCCAGTACTTC.

A note on this clone: The same CDR3 can be traced to other DNA sequences in this sample. V is TRBV9 and J is TRBJ1-1, with D uncertain. The CDR3 is 13 amino acids. Germline-derived CDR1 and CDR2 are SGDLS and YYNGEE. Trimming stripped 3 bases from V and 0 bases from J, with 6 bases between. Here the CDR3 reads CASSAGLNTEAFF. DNA for the CDR3: TGTGCCAGCAGCGCCGGTCTGAACACTGAAGCTTTCTTT.

This clone appeared a few times. This sequence joins TRBV18 and TRBJ1-5, with 12 bases lining up with TRBD1. V lost 3 bases, J lost 6 bases, and 12 bases stayed unmatched. CDR1 is KGHSH and CDR2 is LQKENI in the germline V gene. This CDR3 is 18 amino acids long. The CDR3 loop is CASSPPGTGGEGAQPQHF. The CDR3 DNA reads as TGTGCCAGCTCACCCCCCGGGACAGGGGGCGAGGGGGCTCAGCCCCAGCATTTT. The variable domain in full, completed from reference TRBV18 and TRBJ1-5, reads NAGVMQNPRHLVRRRGQEARLRCSPMKGHSHVYWYRQLPEEGLKFMVYLQKENIIDESGMPKERFSAEFPKEGPSILRIQQVVRGDSAAYFCASSPPGTGGEGAQPQHFGDGTRLSIL.

V usage is TRBV28 and J usage is TRBJ1-4; 7 bases fit TRBD1. Germline CDR1 reads MDHEN; CDR2 reads SYDVKM. With V trimmed by 5 bases and J by 5 bases, 8 bases remained unmatched. CDR3 length: 15 amino acids. The CDR3 here is CASSPAGTDNEKLFF. The DNA of the CDR3 is TGTGCCAGCAGTCCCGCCGGGACAGACAATGAAAAACTGTTTTTT.

This chain joins TRBV10-3 and TRBJ2-1, with 13 nucleotides matching TRBD2. Germline assignment: CDR1 ENHRY and CDR2 SYGVKD. V lost 10 bases to trimming and J lost 5 bases; unmatched junction nucleotides: 5. This CDR3 spans 14 amino acids. In nucleotides, the CDR3 is TGTGCCACCAGACTAGCGGGAGGCGACAATGAGCAGTTCTTC. Its translation is CATRLAGGDNEQFF.